A selection of T cell receptor beta chains follows, all from one sample in a study of beta chain features in type 1 diabetes. Assay: immunoSEQ multiplex PCR; the TCRdb copy retains only in-frame clones and omits some. This sample yields 300,000 to 350,000 clones, of which roughly 8% are seen a single time; 0.44% belongs to the top ten. Sequencing used central memory CD4+ T cells from blood. The receptors here all came from a woman aged 18-30 years in good health. CDR3s include the opening cysteine and the closing phenylalanine or tryptophan. Fields, in order: CDR3 DNA, CDR3 protein, clone size, V gene, D gene, J gene. The D gene is left open where the match is weak. The size entry is marked missing in some rows and otherwise reads once, few, many or a size class.

DNA: TGTGCCAGCAGCTTAGGACCCGCTGCCCAAGAGACCCAGTACTTC
CDR3: CASSLGPAAQETQYF
size: many
V: TRBV7-2
D: -
J: TRBJ2-5

DNA: TGTGCCTGGAGGCTCAACTCAAGACACATCAGAGATACGCAGTATTTT
CDR3: CAWRLNSRHIRDTQYF
size: -
V: TRBV30
D: -
J: TRBJ2-3

DNA: TGTGCCAGCAGGTCCGAGCAGTACAATGAGCAGTTCTTC
CDR3: CASRSEQYNEQFF
size: few
V: TRBV28
D: -
J: TRBJ2-1

DNA: TGTGCCAGCAGTTTATTTTCGGTAGACACGAACCTGAACACCGGGGAGCTGTTTTTT
CDR3: CASSLFSVDTNLNTGELFF
size: -
V: TRBV27
D: -
J: TRBJ2-2

DNA: TGTGCCAGCAGCTCCGACAGGGGGCGCGGGACAGATACGCAGTATTTT
CDR3: CASSSDRGRGTDTQYF
size: few
V: TRBV5-4
D: TRBD1
J: TRBJ2-3

DNA: TGCAGTGCTAGATCCTTAGGGGGCTACACCTTC
CDR3: CSARSLGGYTF
size: -
V: TRBV20-1
D: -
J: TRBJ1-2

DNA: TGTGCCAGCATTGTATTAATGACAGGGCGAAACACTGAAGCTTTCTTT
CDR3: CASIVLMTGRNTEAFF
size: many
V: TRBV2
D: TRBD1
J: TRBJ1-1

DNA: TGTGCCAGCAGCCAACAACAGCCTCCCTACGAGCAGTACTTC
CDR3: CASSQQQPPYEQYF
size: many
V: TRBV11-1
D: -
J: TRBJ2-7

DNA: TGCAGCGTTGAAGGGTCGGCTGGGGCCAACGTCCTGACTTTC
CDR3: CSVEGSAGANVLTF
size: -
V: TRBV29-1
D: -
J: TRBJ2-6

DNA: TGTGCCAGCAGTGAAGCGGGGACTAGCGACAATGAGCAGTTCTTC
CDR3: CASSEAGTSDNEQFF
size: many
V: TRBV2
D: TRBD2
J: TRBJ2-1

DNA: TGTGCCATCAGACCAGAAGACGGCCAAGAGACCCAGTACTTC
CDR3: CAIRPEDGQETQYF
size: few
V: TRBV10-3
D: -
J: TRBJ2-5

DNA: TGTGCCAGCAGCCCCCAGGGGAGTTACACCGGGGAGCTGTTTTTT
CDR3: CASSPQGSYTGELFF
size: few
V: TRBV9
D: -
J: TRBJ2-2

DNA: TGTGCCAGCAGCTTAGGCCTCTTCGCTGAGCAGTTCTTC
CDR3: CASSLGLFAEQFF
size: -
V: TRBV7-2
D: -
J: TRBJ2-1

DNA: TGTGCCAGCAGCTTATTTCCCGAGACAGATTTCTCTGGGGCCAACGTCCTGACTTTC
CDR3: CASSLFPETDFSGANVLTF
size: -
V: TRBV11-1
D: -
J: TRBJ2-6

DNA: TGTGCCAGCAGCTCGGAAAGACTAGTGCAGTTCTTC
CDR3: CASSSERLVQFF
size: many
V: TRBV7-2
D: -
J: TRBJ2-1

DNA: TGTGCCAGCATGCGGGCAGGACACTCTGGAAACACCATATATTTT
CDR3: CASMRAGHSGNTIYF
size: many
V: TRBV7-8
D: -
J: TRBJ1-3

DNA: TGTGCCAGTAGTTCTCTAGTGGCGGCCGGGGAGCTGTTTTTT
CDR3: CASSSLVAAGELFF
size: -
V: TRBV19
D: -
J: TRBJ2-2

DNA: TGTGCCAGCGCATCCCGACAGGGAACTAATGAAAAACTGTTTTTT
CDR3: CASASRQGTNEKLFF
size: -
V: TRBV25-1
D: TRBD1
J: TRBJ1-4

DNA: TGTGCCAGCAGCTTTATGAGGGGCCAGACTGAAGCTTTCTTT
CDR3: CASSFMRGQTEAFF
size: few
V: TRBV7-2
D: -
J: TRBJ1-1

DNA: TGTGCCAGCAGCCAAGGTTTACTAGCGGAGACCTACAATGAGCAGTTCTTC
CDR3: CASSQGLLAETYNEQFF
size: few
V: TRBV4-2
D: TRBD2
J: TRBJ2-1

DNA: TGTGCCGGCGGGGGGACCTCCTACGAGCAGTACTTC
CDR3: CAGGGTSYEQYF
size: few
V: TRBV2
D: TRBD2
J: TRBJ2-7

DNA: TGTGCCAGCAGCTTGATGGGCACCGGGGAGCTGTTTTTT
CDR3: CASSLMGTGELFF
size: many
V: TRBV5-5
D: -
J: TRBJ2-2

DNA: TGTGCCAGCAGTTACTCTTACCTGACAGATACGCAGTATTTT
CDR3: CASSYSYLTDTQYF
size: -
V: TRBV6-5
D: -
J: TRBJ2-3

DNA: TGTGCCAGCAGCTCGCCGGAACAGGGTTCTTGGGGCTACACCTTC
CDR3: CASSSPEQGSWGYTF
size: few
V: TRBV9
D: -
J: TRBJ1-2

DNA: TGTGCCAGCAGTACCCAGTGGGGGGGCAATCAGCCCCAGCATTTT
CDR3: CASSTQWGGNQPQHF
size: -
V: TRBV28
D: -
J: TRBJ1-5

DNA: TGCGCCAGCAGCACGGGGCTACCGGGACAGGGGTACAAGAACACTGAAGCTTTCTTT
CDR3: CASSTGLPGQGYKNTEAFF
size: -
V: TRBV5-1
D: TRBD1
J: TRBJ1-1

DNA: TGTGCCAGCAGCCCATTACAGGGGGCGTTAGCTGAAGCTTTCTTT
CDR3: CASSPLQGALAEAFF
size: -
V: TRBV5-4
D: TRBD1
J: TRBJ1-1

DNA: TGCGCCAGCAGCTCGGGACAGGGGGTTGGAAACACCATATATTTT
CDR3: CASSSGQGVGNTIYF
size: -
V: TRBV5-1
D: TRBD1
J: TRBJ1-3

DNA: TGCGCCAGCAGTCCGAGGGCAACAGGGATTGCGTCCCTAGGAGGCTACACCTTC
CDR3: CASSPRATGIASLGGYTF
size: once
V: TRBV5-1
D: -
J: TRBJ1-2

DNA: TGTGCCAGCAGTTACCAGAGGACAGATACGCAGTATTTT
CDR3: CASSYQRTDTQYF
size: many
V: TRBV6-6
D: -
J: TRBJ2-3

DNA: TGTGCCAGCAGCCCAAGGCTTGAAGCTTTCTTT
CDR3: CASSPRLEAFF
size: few
V: TRBV6-6
D: -
J: TRBJ1-1

DNA: TGTGCCAGCAAAAACGCAGGGAACACTGAAGCTTTCTTT
CDR3: CASKNAGNTEAFF
size: -
V: TRBV6-6
D: -
J: TRBJ1-1

DNA: TGTGCCAGCAGCTTGACCGGCGGAGGAACTAATGAAAAACTGTTTTTT
CDR3: CASSLTGGGTNEKLFF
size: few
V: TRBV5-4
D: -
J: TRBJ1-4

DNA: TGCGCCAGCAGCCAAGACTTCTACAATGAGCAGTTCTTC
CDR3: CASSQDFYNEQFF
size: many
V: TRBV4-3
D: -
J: TRBJ2-1

DNA: TGTGCCATCCAAGGGGAAGCGAACACTGAAGCTTTCTTT
CDR3: CAIQGEANTEAFF
size: few
V: TRBV10-3
D: -
J: TRBJ1-1

DNA: TGCGCCAGCAGCTTTTGGCAGCCCCCCTACAATGAGCAGTTCTTC
CDR3: CASSFWQPPYNEQFF
size: few
V: TRBV5-1
D: -
J: TRBJ2-1

DNA: TGCGCCAGCAGCCAAGATCCGGGGGCGGGTTATCAGCCCCAGCATTTT
CDR3: CASSQDPGAGYQPQHF
size: many
V: TRBV4-3
D: -
J: TRBJ1-5

DNA: TGTGCCAGCAGCGTAGGGACTAGAGCAGAGACCCAGTACTTC
CDR3: CASSVGTRAETQYF
size: few
V: TRBV9
D: TRBD2
J: TRBJ2-5

DNA: TGTGCCAGCAGCCGATGGACCGGGGATACGCAGTATTTT
CDR3: CASSRWTGDTQYF
size: -
V: TRBV2
D: -
J: TRBJ2-3

DNA: TGTGCCAGCAGCTTCCCGACAGGGGGCACGAATGAGCAGTTCTTC
CDR3: CASSFPTGGTNEQFF
size: few
V: TRBV7-2
D: TRBD1
J: TRBJ2-1

DNA: TGTGCCAGCAGCTTATCGGGGGCGTCCTACAATGAGCAGTTCTTC
CDR3: CASSLSGASYNEQFF
size: few
V: TRBV7-9
D: -
J: TRBJ2-1

DNA: TGCAGCGGCTCCGGTCCCCATGGCTACACCTTC
CDR3: CSGSGPHGYTF
size: few
V: TRBV29-1
D: -
J: TRBJ1-2

DNA: TGTGCCAGCAGCAGAAACAGTGGGGCCAACACTGAAGCTTTCTTT
CDR3: CASSRNSGANTEAFF
size: few
V: TRBV7-3
D: -
J: TRBJ1-1

DNA: TGTGCCAGCAGCTTGAGGGTATCCGGGGAGCTGTTTTTT
CDR3: CASSLRVSGELFF
size: -
V: TRBV11-3
D: -
J: TRBJ2-2

DNA: TGTGCCAGCAGCCAAGATGGGAGTAGCACAGATACGCAGTATTTT
CDR3: CASSQDGSSTDTQYF
size: few
V: TRBV4-2
D: -
J: TRBJ2-3

DNA: TGTGCCAGCAGACCCGGGACAGGGGCCTCTGGACTGTTTTTT
CDR3: CASRPGTGASGLFF
size: -
V: TRBV6-5
D: TRBD1
J: TRBJ1-4

DNA: TGTGCCAGCACCGACAGGGGGCATGGCTACACCTTC
CDR3: CASTDRGHGYTF
size: -
V: TRBV6-6
D: TRBD1
J: TRBJ1-2

DNA: TGTGCCAGCAGCCAAAGGCAGGATAGCAATCAGCCCCAGCATTTT
CDR3: CASSQRQDSNQPQHF
size: -
V: TRBV4-2
D: -
J: TRBJ1-5

DNA: TGCGCCAGCAGCCAAGAAATACCAGGGGACTATGGCTACACCTTC
CDR3: CASSQEIPGDYGYTF
size: -
V: TRBV4-3
D: -
J: TRBJ1-2

DNA: TGTGCCAGCAGTACCAAATACAGGGCGCCCCAGCATTTT
CDR3: CASSTKYRAPQHF
size: few
V: TRBV27
D: -
J: TRBJ1-5

DNA: TGCGCCAGCAGCAACCCGGGACAGGGAGTCGGTGAAGCTTTCTTT
CDR3: CASSNPGQGVGEAFF
size: many
V: TRBV4-1
D: TRBD1
J: TRBJ1-1

DNA: TGCGCCAGCAGCTTGGTGATTAGCGGAGAACAAGAGACCCAGTACTTC
CDR3: CASSLVISGEQETQYF
size: few
V: TRBV5-1
D: -
J: TRBJ2-5

DNA: TGTGCCAGCAGCTTGAGTGGCCGAGGGTACGAGCAGTACTTC
CDR3: CASSLSGRGYEQYF
size: few
V: TRBV7-8
D: -
J: TRBJ2-7

DNA: TGTGCCAGCAGCTTAAGGCTTATGTCTAGCGGAACAGATACGCAGTATTTT
CDR3: CASSLRLMSSGTDTQYF
size: -
V: TRBV7-8
D: TRBD2
J: TRBJ2-3

DNA: TGTGCCAGCAGTTTATCGAGCACTGAAGCTTTCTTT
CDR3: CASSLSSTEAFF
size: many
V: TRBV28
D: -
J: TRBJ1-1

DNA: TGTGCCAGCAGCTTAACCCCCTCAGGGGGCACCGGGGAGCTGTTTTTT
CDR3: CASSLTPSGGTGELFF
size: many
V: TRBV11-1
D: TRBD1
J: TRBJ2-2

DNA: TGTGCCAGCAGCTTTGGGAAGGGGCAGCCCCAGCATTTT
CDR3: CASSFGKGQPQHF
size: -
V: TRBV5-6
D: -
J: TRBJ1-5

DNA: TGCGCCAGCAGCTTGGGACAGTACCAAGAGACCCAGTACTTC
CDR3: CASSLGQYQETQYF
size: many
V: TRBV5-1
D: -
J: TRBJ2-5

DNA: TGTGCCAGCTCACCACCGAAAACTAGCGGGTACAATGAGCAGTTCTTC
CDR3: CASSPPKTSGYNEQFF
size: few
V: TRBV18
D: TRBD2
J: TRBJ2-1